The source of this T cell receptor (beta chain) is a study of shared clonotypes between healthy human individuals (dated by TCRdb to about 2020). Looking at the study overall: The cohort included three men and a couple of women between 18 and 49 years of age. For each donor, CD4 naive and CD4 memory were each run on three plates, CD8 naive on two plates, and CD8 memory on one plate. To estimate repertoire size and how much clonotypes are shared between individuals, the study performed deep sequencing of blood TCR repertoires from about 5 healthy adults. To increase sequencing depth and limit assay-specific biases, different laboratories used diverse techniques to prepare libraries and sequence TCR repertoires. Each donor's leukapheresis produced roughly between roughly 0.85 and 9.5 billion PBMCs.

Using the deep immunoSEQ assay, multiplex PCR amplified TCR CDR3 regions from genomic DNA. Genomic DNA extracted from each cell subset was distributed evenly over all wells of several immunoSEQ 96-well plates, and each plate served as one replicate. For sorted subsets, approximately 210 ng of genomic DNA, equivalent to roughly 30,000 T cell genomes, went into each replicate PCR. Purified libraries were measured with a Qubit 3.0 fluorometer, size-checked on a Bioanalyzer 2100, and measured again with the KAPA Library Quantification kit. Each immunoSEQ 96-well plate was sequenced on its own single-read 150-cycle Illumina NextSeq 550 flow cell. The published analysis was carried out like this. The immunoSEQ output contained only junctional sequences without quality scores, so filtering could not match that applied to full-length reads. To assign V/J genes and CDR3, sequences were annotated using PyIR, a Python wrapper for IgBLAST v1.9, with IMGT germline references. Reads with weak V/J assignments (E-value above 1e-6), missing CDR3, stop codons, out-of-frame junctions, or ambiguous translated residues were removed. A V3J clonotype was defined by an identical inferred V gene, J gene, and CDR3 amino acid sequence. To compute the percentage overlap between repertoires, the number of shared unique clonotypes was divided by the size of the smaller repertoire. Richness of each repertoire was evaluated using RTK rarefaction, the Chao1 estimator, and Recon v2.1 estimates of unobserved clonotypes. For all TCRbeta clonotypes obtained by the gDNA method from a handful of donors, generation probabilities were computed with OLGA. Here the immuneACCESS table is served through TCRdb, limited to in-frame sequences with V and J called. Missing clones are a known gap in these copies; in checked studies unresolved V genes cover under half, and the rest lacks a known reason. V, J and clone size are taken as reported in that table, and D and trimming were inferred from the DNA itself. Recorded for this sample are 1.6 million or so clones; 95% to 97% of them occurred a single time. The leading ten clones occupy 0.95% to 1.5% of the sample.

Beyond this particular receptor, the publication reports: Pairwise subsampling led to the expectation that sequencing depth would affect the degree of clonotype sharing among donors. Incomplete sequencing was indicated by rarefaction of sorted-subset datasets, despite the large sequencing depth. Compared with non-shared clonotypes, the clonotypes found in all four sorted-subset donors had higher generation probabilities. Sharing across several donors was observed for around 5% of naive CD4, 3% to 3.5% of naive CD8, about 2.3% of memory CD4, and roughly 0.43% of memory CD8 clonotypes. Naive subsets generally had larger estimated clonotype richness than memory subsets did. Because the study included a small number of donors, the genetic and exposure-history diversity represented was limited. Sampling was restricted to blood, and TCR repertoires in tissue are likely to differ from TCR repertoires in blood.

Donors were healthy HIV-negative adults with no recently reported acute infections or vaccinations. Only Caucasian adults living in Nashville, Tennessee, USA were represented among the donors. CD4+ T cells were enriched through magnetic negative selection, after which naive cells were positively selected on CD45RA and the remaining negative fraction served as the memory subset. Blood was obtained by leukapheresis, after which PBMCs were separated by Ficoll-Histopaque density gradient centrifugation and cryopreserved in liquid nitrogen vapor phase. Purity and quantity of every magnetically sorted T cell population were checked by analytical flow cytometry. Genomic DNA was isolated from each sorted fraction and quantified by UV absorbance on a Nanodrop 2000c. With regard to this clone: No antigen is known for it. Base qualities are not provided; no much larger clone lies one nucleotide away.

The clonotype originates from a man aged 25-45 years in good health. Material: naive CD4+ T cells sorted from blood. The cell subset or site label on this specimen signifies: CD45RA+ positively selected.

The nucleotide sequence reads as follows: TGTGCCAGCAGAGCTACGGGACTCACACCCTACGAGCAGTACTTC. The resulting protein is CASRATGLTPYEQYF. The chain joins TRBV6-6 to TRBJ2-7; D gene: possibly TRBD2, on 6 matching bases. Looking up the germline V gene (reference sequence) yields CDR1 MNHNY and CDR2 SVGAGI. V gives up 6 bases and J gives up 2 bases, and the segment between their germline ends measures 17 bases. Counted from cysteine to phenylalanine, this CDR3 has 15 amino acids. The read is trimmed to its CDR3 DNA, 45 bases read in frame from base 1.